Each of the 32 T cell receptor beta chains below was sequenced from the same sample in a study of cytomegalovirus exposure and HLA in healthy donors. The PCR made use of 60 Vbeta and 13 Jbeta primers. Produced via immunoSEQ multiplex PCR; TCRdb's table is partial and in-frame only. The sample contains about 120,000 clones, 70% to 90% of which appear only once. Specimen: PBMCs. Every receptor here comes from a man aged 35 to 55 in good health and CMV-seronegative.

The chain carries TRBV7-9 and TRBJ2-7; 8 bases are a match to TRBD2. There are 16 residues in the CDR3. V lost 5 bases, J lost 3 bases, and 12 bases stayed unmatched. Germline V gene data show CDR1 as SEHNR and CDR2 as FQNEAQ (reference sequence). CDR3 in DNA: TGTGCCAGCAGCCTATACCCTAGCGGGCTGAACTACGAGCAGTACTTC. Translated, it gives CASSLYPSGLNYEQYF.

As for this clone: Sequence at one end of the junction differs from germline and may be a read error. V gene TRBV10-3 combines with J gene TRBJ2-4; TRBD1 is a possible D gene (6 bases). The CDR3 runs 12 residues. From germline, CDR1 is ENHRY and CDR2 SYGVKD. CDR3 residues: CAISDRDNSQYF. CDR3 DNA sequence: TGTGCCATCAGTGACAGGGACAACAGTCAGTACTTC.

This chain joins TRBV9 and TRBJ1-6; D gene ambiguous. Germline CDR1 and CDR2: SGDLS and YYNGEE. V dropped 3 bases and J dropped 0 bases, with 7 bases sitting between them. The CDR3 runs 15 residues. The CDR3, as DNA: TGTGCCAGCAGCGCCGGGGACTCCTATAATTCACCCCTCCACTTT. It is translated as CASSAGDSYNSPLHF. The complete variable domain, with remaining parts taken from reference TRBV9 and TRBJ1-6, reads DSGVTQTPKHLITATGQRVTLRCSPRSGDLSVYWYQQSLDQGLQFLIQYYNGEERAKGNILERFSAQQFPDLHSELNLSSLELGDSALYFCASSAGDSYNSPLHFGNGTRLTVT.

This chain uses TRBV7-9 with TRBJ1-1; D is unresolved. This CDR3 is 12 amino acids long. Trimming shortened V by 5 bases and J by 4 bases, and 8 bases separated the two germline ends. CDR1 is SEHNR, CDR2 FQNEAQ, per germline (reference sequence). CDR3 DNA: TGTGCCAGCAGCCCCCCGGGCACTGAAGCTTTCTTT. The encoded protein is CASSPPGTEAFF.

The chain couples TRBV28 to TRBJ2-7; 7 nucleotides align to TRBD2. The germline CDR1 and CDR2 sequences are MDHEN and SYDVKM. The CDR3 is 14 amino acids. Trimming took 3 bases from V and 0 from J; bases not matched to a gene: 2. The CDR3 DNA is TGTGCCAGCAGTTTCGGCGGGAGCTCCTACGAGCAGTACTTC. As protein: CASSFGGSSYEQYF.

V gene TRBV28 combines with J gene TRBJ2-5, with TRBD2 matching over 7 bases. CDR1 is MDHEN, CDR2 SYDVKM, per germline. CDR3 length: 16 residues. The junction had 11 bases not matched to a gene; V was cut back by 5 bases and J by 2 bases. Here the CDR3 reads CASSGIGGRWQETQYF. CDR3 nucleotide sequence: TGTGCCAGCAGTGGGATAGGCGGGAGATGGCAAGAGACCCAGTACTTC.

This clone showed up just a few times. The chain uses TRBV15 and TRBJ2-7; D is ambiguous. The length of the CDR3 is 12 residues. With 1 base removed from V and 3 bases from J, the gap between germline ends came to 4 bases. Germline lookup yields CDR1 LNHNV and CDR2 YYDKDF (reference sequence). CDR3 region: CATSRAGYEQYF. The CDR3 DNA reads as TGTGCCACCAGCAGAGCAGGCTACGAGCAGTACTTC.

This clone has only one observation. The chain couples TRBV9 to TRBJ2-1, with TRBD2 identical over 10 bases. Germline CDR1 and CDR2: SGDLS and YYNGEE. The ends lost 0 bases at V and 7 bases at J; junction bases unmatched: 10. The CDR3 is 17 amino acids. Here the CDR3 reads CASSVAKETGLANEQFF. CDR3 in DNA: TGTGCCAGCAGCGTAGCGAAGGAGACGGGACTAGCGAATGAGCAGTTCTTC.

CDR3 protein: CASSQATANEKLFF. As DNA, the CDR3 is TGCGCCAGCAGCCAAGCGACAGCTAATGAAAAACTGTTTTTT. This chain links TRBV4-3 with TRBJ1-4; TRBD1 might be the D (5 bases). Germline V lookup: CDR1 LGHNA, CDR2 YSLEER. Trimming took off 1 base at V and 3 bases at J, with 6 bases between the two ends. The CDR3 length is 14 residues.

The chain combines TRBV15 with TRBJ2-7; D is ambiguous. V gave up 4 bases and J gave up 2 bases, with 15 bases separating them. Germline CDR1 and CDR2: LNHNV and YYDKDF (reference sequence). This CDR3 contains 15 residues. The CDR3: CATSTRHARAYEQYF. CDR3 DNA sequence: TGTGCCACCAGCACCCGACACGCAAGAGCCTACGAGCAGTACTTC. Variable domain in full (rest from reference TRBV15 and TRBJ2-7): DAMVIQNPRYQVTQFGKPVTLSCSQTLNHNVMYWYQQKSSQAPKLLFHYYDKDFNNEADTPDNFQSRRPNTSFCFLDIRSPGLGDTAMYLCATSTRHARAYEQYFGPGTRLTVT.

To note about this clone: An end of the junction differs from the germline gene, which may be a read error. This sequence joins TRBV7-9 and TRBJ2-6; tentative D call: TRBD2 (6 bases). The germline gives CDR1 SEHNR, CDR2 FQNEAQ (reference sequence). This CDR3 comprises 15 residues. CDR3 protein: CASSPRDSGANGLTF. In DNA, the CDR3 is TGTGCCAGCAGCCCCCGGGACTCTGGGGCCAACGGCCTGACTTTC.

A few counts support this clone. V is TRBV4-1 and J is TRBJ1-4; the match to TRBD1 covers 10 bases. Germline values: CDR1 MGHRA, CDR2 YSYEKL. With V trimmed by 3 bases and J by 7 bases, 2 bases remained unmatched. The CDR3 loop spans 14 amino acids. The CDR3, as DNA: TGCGCCAGCAGCCATGGGACAGGGGCTGAAAAACTGTTTTTT. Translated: CASSHGTGAEKLFF.

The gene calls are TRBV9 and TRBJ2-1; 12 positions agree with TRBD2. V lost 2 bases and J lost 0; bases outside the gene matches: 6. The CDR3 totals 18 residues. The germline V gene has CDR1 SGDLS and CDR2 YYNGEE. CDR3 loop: CASSVRLAGVGSYNEQFF. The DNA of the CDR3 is TGTGCCAGCAGCGTCCGACTAGCGGGAGTAGGCTCCTACAATGAGCAGTTCTTC.

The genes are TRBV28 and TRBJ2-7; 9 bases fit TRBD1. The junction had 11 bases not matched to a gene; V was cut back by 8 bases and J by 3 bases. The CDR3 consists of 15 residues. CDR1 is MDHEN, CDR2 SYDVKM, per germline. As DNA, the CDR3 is TGTGCCAGCGTAAGCCCCGGGACAGGGATCTACGAGCAGTACTTC. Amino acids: CASVSPGTGIYEQYF.

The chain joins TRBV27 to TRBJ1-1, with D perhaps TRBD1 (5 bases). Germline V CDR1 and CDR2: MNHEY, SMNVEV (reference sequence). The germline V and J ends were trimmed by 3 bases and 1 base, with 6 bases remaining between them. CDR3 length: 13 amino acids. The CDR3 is CASSFTGNTEAFF. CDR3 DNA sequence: TGTGCCAGCAGTTTCACAGGGAACACTGAAGCTTTCTTT.

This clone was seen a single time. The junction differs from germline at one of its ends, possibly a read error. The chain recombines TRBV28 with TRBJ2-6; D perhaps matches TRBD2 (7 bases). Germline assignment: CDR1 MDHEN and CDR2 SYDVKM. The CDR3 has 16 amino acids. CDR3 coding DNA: TGTGCCAGCGTAGGGGGGGGGTTCTCTGGGGCCAACGGCCTGACTTTC. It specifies CASVGGGFSGANGLTF.

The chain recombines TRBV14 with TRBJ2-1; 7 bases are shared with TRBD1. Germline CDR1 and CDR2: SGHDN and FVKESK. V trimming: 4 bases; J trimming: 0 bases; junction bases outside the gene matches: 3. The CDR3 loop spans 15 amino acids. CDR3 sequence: CASSPRDSSYNEQFF. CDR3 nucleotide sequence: TGTGCCAGCAGCCCCAGGGACAGCTCCTACAATGAGCAGTTCTTC. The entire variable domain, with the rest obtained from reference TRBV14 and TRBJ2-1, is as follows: EAGVTQFPSHSVIEKGQTVTLRCDPISGHDNLYWYRRVMGKEIKFLLHFVKESKQDESGMPNNRFLAERTGGTYSTLKVQPAELEDSGVYFCASSPRDSSYNEQFFGPGTRLTVL.

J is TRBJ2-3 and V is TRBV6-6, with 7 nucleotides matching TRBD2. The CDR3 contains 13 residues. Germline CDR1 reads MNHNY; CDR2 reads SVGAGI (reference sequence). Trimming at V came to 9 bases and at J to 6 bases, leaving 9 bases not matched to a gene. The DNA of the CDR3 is TGTGCCAGTAAGCGGGACGACTTTGATACGCAGTATTTT. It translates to CASKRDDFDTQYF.

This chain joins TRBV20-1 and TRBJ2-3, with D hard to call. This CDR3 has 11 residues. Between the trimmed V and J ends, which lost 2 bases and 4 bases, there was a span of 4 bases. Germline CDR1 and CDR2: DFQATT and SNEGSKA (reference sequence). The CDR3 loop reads CSARRADTQYF. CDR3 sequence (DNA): TGCAGTGCTAGACGAGCAGATACGCAGTATTTT.

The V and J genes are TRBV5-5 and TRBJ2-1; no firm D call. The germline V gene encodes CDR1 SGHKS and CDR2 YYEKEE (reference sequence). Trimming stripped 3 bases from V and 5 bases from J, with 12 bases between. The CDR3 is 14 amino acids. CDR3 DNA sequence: TGTGCCAGCAGCTCGTGGAGTGAGGACAATGAGCAGTTCTTC. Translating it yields CASSSWSEDNEQFF.

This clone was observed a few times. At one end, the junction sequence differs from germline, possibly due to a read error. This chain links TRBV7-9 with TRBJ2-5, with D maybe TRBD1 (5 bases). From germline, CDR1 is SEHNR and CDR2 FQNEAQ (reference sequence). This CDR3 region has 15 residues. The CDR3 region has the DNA TGTTCCAGCAGCTTAGGCGCCGGACAACAAGAGACCCAGTACTTC. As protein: CSSSLGAGQQETQYF.

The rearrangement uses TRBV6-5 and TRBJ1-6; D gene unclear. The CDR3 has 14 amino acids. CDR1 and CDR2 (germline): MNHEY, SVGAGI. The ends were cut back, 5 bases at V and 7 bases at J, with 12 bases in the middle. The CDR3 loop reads CASSHKDLNSPLHF. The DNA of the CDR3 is TGTGCCAGCAGTCATAAGGACTTGAATTCACCCCTCCACTTT.

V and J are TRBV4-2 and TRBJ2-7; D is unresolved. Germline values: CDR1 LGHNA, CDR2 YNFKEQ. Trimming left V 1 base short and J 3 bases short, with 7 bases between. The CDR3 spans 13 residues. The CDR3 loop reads CASSQVGSYEQYF. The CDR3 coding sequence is TGTGCCAGCAGCCAAGTTGGCAGCTACGAGCAGTACTTC.

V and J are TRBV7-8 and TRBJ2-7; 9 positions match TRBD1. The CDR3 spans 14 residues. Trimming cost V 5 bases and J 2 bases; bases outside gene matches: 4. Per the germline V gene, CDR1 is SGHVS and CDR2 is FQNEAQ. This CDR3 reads CASSQDRGAYEQYF. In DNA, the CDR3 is TGTGCCAGCAGCCAGGACAGGGGAGCCTACGAGCAGTACTTC.

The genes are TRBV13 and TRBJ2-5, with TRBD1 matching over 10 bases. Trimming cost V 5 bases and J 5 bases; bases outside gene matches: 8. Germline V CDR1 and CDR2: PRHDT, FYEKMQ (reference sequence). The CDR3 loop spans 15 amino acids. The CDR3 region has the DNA TGTGCCAGCAGCAGTCGGACAGGGGGGCAGGAGACCCAGTACTTC. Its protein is CASSSRTGGQETQYF.

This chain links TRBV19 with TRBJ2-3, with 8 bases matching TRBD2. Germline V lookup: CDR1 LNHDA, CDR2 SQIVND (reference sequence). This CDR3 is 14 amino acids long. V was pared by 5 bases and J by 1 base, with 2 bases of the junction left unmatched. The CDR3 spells CASSATSGTDTQYF. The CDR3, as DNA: TGTGCCAGTAGTGCGACTAGCGGCACAGATACGCAGTATTTT.

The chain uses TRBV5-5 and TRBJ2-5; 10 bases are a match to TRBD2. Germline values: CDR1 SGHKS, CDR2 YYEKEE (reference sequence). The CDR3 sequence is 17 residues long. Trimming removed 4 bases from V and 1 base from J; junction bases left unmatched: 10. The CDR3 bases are TGTGCCAGCAGCATCGAGCGGGGGGGCCCCGTCCAAGAGACCCAGTACTTC. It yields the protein CASSIERGGPVQETQYF.

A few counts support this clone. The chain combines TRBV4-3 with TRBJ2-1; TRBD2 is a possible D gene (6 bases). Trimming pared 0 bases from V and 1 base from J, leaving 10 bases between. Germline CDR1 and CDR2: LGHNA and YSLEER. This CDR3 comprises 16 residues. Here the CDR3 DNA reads TGCGCCAGCAGCCAAGAACCGGGGAGGTCCTACAATGAGCAGTTCTTC. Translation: CASSQEPGRSYNEQFF.

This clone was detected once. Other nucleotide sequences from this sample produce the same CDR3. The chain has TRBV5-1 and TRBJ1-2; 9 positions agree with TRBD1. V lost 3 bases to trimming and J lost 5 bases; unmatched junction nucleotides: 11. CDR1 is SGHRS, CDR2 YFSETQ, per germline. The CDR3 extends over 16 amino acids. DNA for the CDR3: TGCGCCAGCAGCTCCGGGACAGGGTTCAGTCGGTATGGCTACACCTTC. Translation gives CASSSGTGFSRYGYTF.

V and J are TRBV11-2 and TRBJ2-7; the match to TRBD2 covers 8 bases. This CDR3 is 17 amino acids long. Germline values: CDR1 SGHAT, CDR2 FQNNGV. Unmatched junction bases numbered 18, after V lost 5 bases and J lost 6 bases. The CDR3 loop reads CASSTYAGTSSMLEQYF. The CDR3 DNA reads TGTGCCAGCAGCACATATGCCGGGACTAGTAGCATGCTCGAGCAGTACTTC.

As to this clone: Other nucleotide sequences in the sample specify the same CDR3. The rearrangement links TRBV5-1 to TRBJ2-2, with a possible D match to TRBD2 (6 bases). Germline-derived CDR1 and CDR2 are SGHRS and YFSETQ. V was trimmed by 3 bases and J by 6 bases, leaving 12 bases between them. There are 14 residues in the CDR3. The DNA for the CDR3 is TGCGCCAGCAGCTCCGGGACGGGGGCCGGGGAGCTGTTTTTT. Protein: CASSSGTGAGELFF.

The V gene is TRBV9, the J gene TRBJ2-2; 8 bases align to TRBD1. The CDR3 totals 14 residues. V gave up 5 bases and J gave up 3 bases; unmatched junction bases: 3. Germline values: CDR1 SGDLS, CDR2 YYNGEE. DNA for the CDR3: TGTGCCAGCAGGGAACAGGGGGACACCGGGGAGCTGTTTTTT. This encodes CASREQGDTGELFF.